This paragraph reports one TCR beta chain. It has no known antigen specificity. Per-nucleotide qualities are absent, and no much larger clonotype sits a single base away. The junction carries 16 bases between V and J, which are trimmed by 1 base and 3 bases respectively. Based on the germline V gene, the CDR1 and CDR2 sequences are SGHTA and FQGNSA. Spanning cysteine to phenylalanine, the CDR3 consists of 18 amino acids. Only CDR3 DNA is held: 54 bases, read in frame from base 1. The cohort was made up of around 720 healthy bone marrow donors. At the time of sampling, all cohort members were nominally healthy, though unrecorded immune exposures were likely present. The donor was CMV seropositive and belonged to the group of more than 250 seropositive cohort members. Each donor provided a peripheral blood sample, and peripheral blood mononuclear cells were used for TCR beta sequencing. Genomic DNA extraction from the blood cell samples was performed with the Qiagen DNeasy Blood Extraction Kit.

Libraries were made using the immunoSEQ multiplex PCR assay. The multiplex PCR relied on a mix of 60 forward primers for TCR Vbeta segments and 13 reverse primers for TCR Jbeta segments. A multiplex PCR assay on genomic DNA amplified the CDR3 region of rearranged TCR beta genes. The amplified TCR beta libraries were sequenced on the Illumina HiSeq System as 87-base-pair reads. The study's own analysis went as follows. Across the 670 or so repertoires, a later analysis counted 80 million or so unique TCR beta chains, roughly 11 million of which were shared by at least two donors. A nearest-neighbor algorithm error-corrected the raw reads and collapsed the reads into unique sequences, merging closely related sequences to remove PCR and sequencing errors. Alignment of CDR3 sequences to IMGT reference sequences was used to assign V, D and J gene segments. Each retained sequence needed at least a six-nucleotide match to both a V gene segment and a J gene segment. A rearrangement was called productive if the CDR3 had no stop codons and remained in frame with V and J, and every other rearrangement was called non-productive. CDR3 was defined according to IMGT convention as the region running from the second conserved V-encoded cysteine to the conserved J-encoded phenylalanine. In an earlier analysis of approximately 590 of the donors, sequences lacking an unambiguous match to a single V gene segment were excluded. In an earlier analysis of about 590 of the donors, a V segment was called functional when productive rearrangements were above 56.7%, and segregating when the standard deviation between donors exceeded 5%. A statistical classification framework was built to diagnose cytomegalovirus status from the catalog of TCR beta chain sequences. A later analysis assigned V and J genes by comparing TCR nucleotide sequences with IMGT/GENE-DB human TR gene sequences. Using the TCRdist pipeline, a later analysis assigned CDR3 sequences along with most-parsimonious VDJ recombination scenarios. In a later analysis, each TCR beta chain was defined by its CDR3 amino acid sequence together with its V-gene family, and reads lacking a unique V-gene family were excluded. As a way to deal with suspected cross-contamination and a sequencing artifact, a later analysis dropped 640 or so nucleotide sequences that were highly shared and had low generation probability. In a later analysis, a clonal expansion index for each public chain was calculated from normalized within-repertoire ranks of inferred template counts. In a later analysis, generation probabilities were computed with a VDJ recombination model fitted to out-of-frame rearrangements, and the resulting probabilities were checked against IGoR. In a later analysis, TCR-TCR, TCR-HLA and TCR-CMV co-occurrence was scored with hypergeometric tests, and a repertoire-size bias correction was applied to TCR pairs. In a later analysis, false discovery rates were estimated by permuting HLA or CMV assignments 20 times. In a later analysis, co-occurring TCRs were grouped with DBSCAN, and TCRdist sequence similarity was added when clustering was performed within HLA-allele-positive subsets. Co-occurrence clustering excluded repertoires with fewer than 30,000 or more than 120,000 public chains, plus five with anomalous nucleotide sharing. The source is immuneACCESS, and TCRdb retained only in-frame sequences with V and J called. Part of the clones is not carried over; for the studies checked, unresolved V genes explain less than half of this, and the remainder is unexplained. The DNA was the basis for D and trimming; V, J and clone size are from that table. The sample profile shows more than 85,000 clones; 76% of them were found once. The ten largest account for about 7.5% of the sample.

The sample is drawn from a study of cytomegalovirus exposure and HLA in healthy donors (dated by TCRdb to about 2017). Looking at the study overall: An earlier analysis of 587 of the donors reported approximately 260 Gb of sequence data and 100 million to 120 million unique TCR beta sequences obtained from some 200 million T cells. Donor age, sex, ethnicity and CMV serostatus were compiled alongside the repertoire data. In a later analysis, previously published TCR beta repertoires from about 640 donors were re-analyzed and high-resolution HLA genotyping was added so that TCR occurrence patterns could be studied. Genome-wide SNP genotypes for about 55% of the 666 donors were used in a later genetic analysis, which treated that subset as a discovery cohort. Every discovery cohort repertoire had been produced on one sequencing platform. The T cell repertoires of 670 or so subjects were profiled by immunosequencing and related to cytomegalovirus serostatus. The genetic ancestry cluster associated with self-reported Caucasian donors included 81% of the roughly 400 genotyped donors. Rather than using new phenotypic data, the later analysis identified candidate immune exposures from TCR beta sequences and from how often those sequences occurred across donors. The study aimed to test whether signatures of past pathogen exposure could be identified by cataloging public T cell receptors. Among roughly 400 genotyped donors of the cohort, an average of approximately 230,000 unique TCR beta nucleotide sequences were sequenced per donor, roughly a sixth of them non-productive. The number of donors typed differed by locus, with about 620-630 for A, B, C, DRB1 and DQB1, approximately 500 for DQA1, 600 to 610 for DPA1, and some 440 for DPB1. Roughly 300 gigabases of sequencing data and approximately 92 million unique TCR sequences made up an early release that covered 500 to 650 HLA-typed donors. Both class I and class II loci were covered by HLA typing, at four-digit resolution. A handful of DR-DQ haplotypes were handled as single units for association and clustering because linkage in the cohort was strong. A separate validation cohort of 90 to 150 different subjects was used in addition to the roughly 670-subject first cohort. An earlier analysis of around 580 of the donors used high-throughput TCR beta sequencing to judge whether each TCR beta V gene segment behaved as functional or pseudogenic. To predict cytomegalovirus infection status, the study brought together high-throughput TCR immunosequencing, statistical association of individual TCRs with disease status, and machine learning.

Points the paper makes about the study in general: While some public TCRs were present in many individuals, most TCR sequences turned up only very rarely across donors. Sequencing depth was assumed to be roughly uniform across donors in the presence/absence analyses, though that assumption may not hold. Specific HLA alleles were associated with 18,000 or so TCR beta sequences at a false discovery rate of 0.05 in a later analysis. Three of the identified cytomegalovirus-associated TCR beta chains were confirmed in vitro to be specific for cytomegalovirus antigens. The only immune exposure information available for the cohort was CMV serostatus. Assigning TCR associations to individual alleles was difficult when HLA alleles, especially DR and DQ, strongly co-occurred. It was suggested by the authors that the approach could potentially be generalized to other disease states and immunological phenotypes. Because HLA typing was unavailable for some donors at each locus, only the typed subset was used in association tests. In the study, some 160 TCR beta chains were listed as associated with cytomegalovirus. The classifier was reported to diagnose cytomegalovirus status with high specificity and sensitivity in both the original cohort and the validation cohort. According to a later genetic analysis, donors in an Asian-associated ancestry cluster had fewer N-insertions in productive TCRs than the approximately 650-donor mean. V-gene and J-gene trimming of TCR beta chains was associated with a missense DCLRE1C variant in a later genetic analysis, and the association was replicated in an independent cohort. This cohort had only TCR beta chains sequenced, and the lack of alpha or paired-chain data limited which features could be detected. In a later analysis, TCR association rates were found to vary across HLA loci, with the most associated TCRs seen for DRB1 alleles and the fewest for HLA-C alleles. Because counts were too low, under 20 rarely observed V segments, including chromosome 9 orphons, were left out of the earlier analysis of approximately 580 of the donors. According to a later analysis, most CMV-associated TCR beta chains appeared to be HLA-restricted, and the HLA associations seemed to be driven largely by CMV exposure. Correlated functional status among segregating V segments might reflect linkage disequilibrium, but an unknown experimental factor could not be ruled out. In an earlier analysis of some 500 of the donors, most TCR beta V segments appeared in productive rearrangements about 87% or about 30% of the time, broadly matching IMGT annotations. A group of highly shared sequence variants was considered likely to be a technical artifact of the sequencing pipeline. A later analysis found that HLA-associated TCR beta chains were more clonally expanded and had lower generation probabilities than equally common non-associated chains. Some IMGT-functional V segments, including TRBV6-2 and TRBV6-3, could not be told apart with the 87-base-pair reads, so those segments were excluded. A further reported finding was that TCR beta sequences accurately predicted the HLA-A and HLA-B alleles for most subjects in the first cohort. In a later analysis, several top co-occurrence clusters were reported to appear linked to parvovirus B19, influenza, CMV and Epstein-Barr virus.

The sample comprised PBMCs. The receptor chain draws on TRBV7-2 and TRBJ2-6; TRBD2 might be the D gene, on 6 matching bases. This sequence was found in a man aged 35 to 55 in good health and CMV-seropositive. The CDR3 region has the sequence CASSLGTPPGVGANVLTF. The DNA is as follows: TGTGCCAGCAGCTTAGGAACCCCTCCGGGGGTTGGGGCCAACGTCCTGACTTTC.